This TCR beta chain originates from a study of post-analysis software for immune sequencing data. The wider study: Recorded subtypes: relapsing-remitting, secondary progressive, progressive-relapsing; some patients unannotated.

About this clonotype itself: Its antigen is currently unknown.

Study-level points and caveats: Diversity measured as normalized Chao1 was significantly lower in multiple sclerosis patients than in controls.

The TCR beta cDNA libraries carried unique molecular identifiers. TCRdb redid the calling of the PCR reads with MiXCR, one entry per CDR3 protein. The sample holds about 570,000 distinct CDR3 sequences; 34% are singletons and the top ten take 4.5% to 7.5%. Sequencing was done on a sample of blood. The source is a girl younger than 18 with multiple sclerosis.

Here the CDR3 DNA reads TGCGCCAGCAACCCCGGGACTAGCGGGATAACAGATACGCAGTATTTT. This translates into CASNPGTSGITDTQYF. This sequence joins TRBV5-1 and TRBJ2-3; the match to TRBD2 covers 13 bases. J was trimmed by 3 bases and V by 6 bases; bases with no gene match: 7. Germline V gene lookup returns CDR1 SGHRS and CDR2 YFSETQ. CDR3 length: 16 amino acids.